These 12 T cell receptor beta chains originate from one sample sequenced in a study of CD4 T cells in relation to SARS-CoV-2 and coronaviruses. For these TCRs, the target antigens are not known. Before the COVID-19 pandemic, during about 2010-2019, CD4+ T cells were taken from unexposed donors. CD4+ T cells were isolated from the cells after roughly 11 days of culture. Only in-frame clones appear in the TCRdb table, and some are missing; sequencing was by immunoSEQ multiplex PCR. The repertoire holds about 26,000 clones, with about three quarters as singletons. Sequencing was carried out using CD4+ T cells from PBMCs, cultured in vitro. Source of these receptors: a human donor in good health.

This clone is a singleton in its sample. This rearrangement joins TRBV2 to TRBJ1-5, with 7 bases matching TRBD1. Germline CDR1 is SNHLY and CDR2 is FYNNEI. V shed 7 bases, J shed 4 bases, and the junction held 10 bases outside the gene matches. The CDR3 has 15 residues. The CDR3 loop is CASTSRTGGNQPQHF. The CDR3 DNA reads as TGTGCCAGCACCTCTCGGACAGGCGGAAATCAGCCCCAGCATTTT.

The gene calls are TRBV2 and TRBJ1-2, with D perhaps TRBD1 (6 bases). V lost 2 bases, J lost 4 bases, and 11 bases lay in between. Germline-derived CDR1 and CDR2 are SNHLY and FYNNEI. CDR3 length equals 14 residues. The CDR3 DNA is TGTGCCAGCAGTGAATCGGCAGGGGCCTATGGCTACACCTTC. This codes for CASSESAGAYGYTF.

The rearrangement uses TRBV3-1 (or the pseudogene TRBV3-2) and TRBJ2-7; no clear D gene. In germline, CDR1 is LGHDT, CDR2 YNNKEL (reference sequence). Between the trimmed V and J ends, which lost 2 bases and 3 bases, there was a span of 14 bases. The CDR3 covers 15 residues. DNA for the CDR3: TGTGCCAGCAGCCAAAGGGATCCCCCCGACTACGAGCAGTACTTC. This encodes CASSQRDPPDYEQYF.

This clone is a singleton in its sample. The rearrangement links TRBV5-1 to TRBJ2-2; D possibly uses TRBD1 or TRBD2 (5 bases each). Germline V gene lookup returns CDR1 SGHRS and CDR2 YFSETQ. This CDR3 contains 13 residues. V dropped 4 bases and J dropped 4 bases, with 8 bases sitting between them. The CDR3 DNA sequence: TGCGCCAGCAGCATCGGGGCCACCGGGGAGCTGTTTTTT. Translating gives CASSIGATGELFF.

J is TRBJ1-2 and V is TRBV6-5; tentative D call: TRBD1 (5 bases). Germline V gene sequence: CDR1 MNHEY, CDR2 SVGAGI. CDR3 length: 13 amino acids. V lost 2 bases, J lost 3 bases, and 7 bases lay in between. The CDR3 coding sequence is TGTGCCAGCAGTTACGGCAGGGACTATGGCTACACCTTC. Protein sequence: CASSYGRDYGYTF.

This clone appeared once. The chain links TRBV5-1 to TRBJ2-2; D is perhaps TRBD1 (5 bases). V was cut by 4 bases and J by 5 bases, with 15 bases left in between. CDR1 and CDR2 (germline): SGHRS, YFSETQ. The CDR3 has 15 amino acids. The CDR3 loop reads CASSPGIRVTGELFF. The CDR3 region has the DNA TGCGCCAGCAGCCCAGGGATCAGGGTTACCGGGGAGCTGTTTTTT.

This rearrangement joins TRBV3-1 (or the pseudogene TRBV3-2) to TRBJ2-3; TRBD2 is a possible D gene (6 bases). The germline V gene has CDR1 LGHDT and CDR2 YNNKEL (reference sequence). The CDR3 is made up of 15 amino acids. Between the trimmed V and J ends, which lost 1 base and 2 bases, there was a span of 10 bases. The CDR3 DNA follows: TGTGCCAGCAGCCAAGGGACTACCCACACAGATACGCAGTATTTT. This codes for CASSQGTTHTDTQYF.

The CDR3 sequence is CASSSGQGAIGELFF. The DNA of the CDR3 is TGCGCCAGCAGTTCGGGACAGGGGGCAATCGGGGAGCTGTTTTTT. This chain uses TRBV5-1 with TRBJ2-2; TRBD1 agrees at 12 bases. The CDR3 consists of 15 residues. Germline trimming cut 5 bases from V and 7 bases from J; bases unmatched to any gene: 6. Germline values: CDR1 SGHRS, CDR2 YFSETQ.

This clone was found once. The chain is built from TRBV5-1 and TRBJ2-2; D gene unclear. Germline V lookup: CDR1 SGHRS, CDR2 YFSETQ. The V end lost 4 bases, the J end lost 2 bases, and 3 bases lay between the germline ends. This CDR3 has 12 amino acids. DNA for the CDR3: TGCGCCAGCAGCCTTAACACCGGGGAGCTGTTTTTT. Encoded protein: CASSLNTGELFF.

This rearrangement joins TRBV29-1 to TRBJ2-7, with 9 bases identical to TRBD2. Unmatched junction bases numbered 8, after V lost 5 bases and J lost 6 bases. Germline CDR1 is SQVTM and CDR2 is ANQGSEA. CDR3 size: 13 residues. Here the CDR3 DNA reads TGCAGCGTTCGGGTAGCGGGAGTGGGCGAGCAGTACTTC. Protein product: CSVRVAGVGEQYF.

J is TRBJ2-1 and V is TRBV5-4; 8 nucleotides agree with TRBD2. With 4 bases clipped from V and 4 bases from J, the junction kept 10 bases outside the gene matches. This CDR3 comprises 16 residues. Germline V lookup: CDR1 SGHNT, CDR2 YYREEE (reference sequence). CDR3: CASSRGVSSGYNEQFF. The CDR3 nucleotides are TGTGCCAGCAGCAGAGGGGTATCTAGCGGGTACAATGAGCAGTTCTTC.

Within the sample, this clone is large (0.1 to 1%). The CDR3 DNA reads TGTGCCAGCAGCCCCGGAGGGATCTCTGGAAACACCATATATTTT. This translates into CASSPGGISGNTIYF. This chain connects TRBV7-7 to TRBJ1-3; D is undetermined. CDR1 is SSHAT, CDR2 FNYEAQ, per germline (reference sequence). The germline V and J ends were trimmed by 5 bases and 0 bases, with 11 bases remaining between them. CDR3 length equals 15 residues.